This T cell receptor beta chain was sequenced for a study of blood T cell repertoires in COVID-19. Background on the study: Specimens from acute and convalescent COVID-19 originated in the United States, Italy and Spain. The cDNA or gDNA used as material had been derived from T cells, B-cell-depleted T cells, or PBMCs.

The repertoire was sequenced with immunoSEQ multiplex PCR; TCRdb's copy has only in-frame clones and lacks some. The data show nearly 110,000 clones, with about 80% seen just once and over 4% held by the top ten. The CDR3 totals 15 residues. The V segment lost 2 bases and the J segment 1 base; nucleotides outside the gene matches: 2. Germline lookup yields CDR1 SGHAT and CDR2 FQNNGV. Material for sequencing was peripheral blood. The rearrangement uses TRBV11-2 and TRBJ2-3, with 8 bases identical to TRBD2. The TCR originated in a man between 65 and 79 years old with acute or convalescent COVID-19. This CDR3 reads CASSLFSGGTDTQYF. CDR3 coding DNA: TGTGCCAGCAGCTTATTTAGCGGGGGCACAGATACGCAGTATTTT.